These 8 T cell receptor beta chains were all obtained from the same sample, sequenced in a study of cytomegalovirus exposure and HLA in healthy donors. Use of 60 Vbeta and 13 Jbeta primers characterized the PCR. Measured with immunoSEQ multiplex PCR; TCRdb has only the in-frame clones, and not every one. Of around 130,000 clones in the sample, under 85% were seen once. Specimen: PBMCs. These receptors were taken from a man aged 18 to 30 in good health and CMV-seropositive.

V is TRBV6-6 and J is TRBJ1-3; maybe TRBD1 (6 bases). The CDR3 contains 14 residues. Between the trimmed V and J ends, which lost 6 bases and 4 bases, there was a span of 13 bases. Germline V CDR1 and CDR2: MNHNY, SVGAGI (reference sequence). The CDR3 DNA follows: TGTGCCAGCAGCTCCCGGGGGGCAGGAAACACCATATATTTT. This codes for CASSSRGAGNTIYF.

The V call is TRBV7-8, the J call TRBJ1-3; D ambiguous. The V end lost 5 bases, the J end lost 0 bases, and 11 bases lay between the germline ends. This CDR3 spans 15 amino acids. Germline CDR1 is SGHVS and CDR2 is FQNEAQ. The CDR3 spells CASSPRANSGNTIYF. The CDR3 nucleotides read TGTGCCAGCAGCCCCCGAGCGAACTCTGGAAACACCATATATTTT.

This clone was recorded a few times. This chain joins TRBV18 and TRBJ2-7; D unresolved. Deletions cut 3 bases from V and 1 base from J, with 13 bases between. Germline CDR1 is KGHSH and CDR2 is LQKENI. The length of the CDR3 is 15 residues. The CDR3 spells CASSPSLAASYEQYF. The CDR3 DNA sequence: TGTGCCAGCTCACCCTCCTTGGCGGCTTCCTACGAGCAGTACTTC.

The CDR3 here is CASSLWGGAYEQYF. The CDR3 coding sequence is TGTGCCAGCAGCTTATGGGGCGGGGCCTACGAGCAGTACTTC. The chain uses TRBV7-3 and TRBJ2-7; D possibly corresponds to TRBD2 (6 bases). The germline V and J ends were trimmed by 2 bases and 2 bases, with 10 bases remaining between them. The CDR3 totals 14 residues. Germline V lookup: CDR1 SGHTA, CDR2 FQGTGA.

The rearrangement links TRBV7-8 to TRBJ1-1, with 7 bases matching TRBD1. Per germline, CDR1 SGHVS and CDR2 FQNEAQ. CDR3 length: 14 amino acids. V shed 6 bases and J 11 bases; nucleotides not matched to a gene: 15. CDR3 region: CASSIHRGPTAAFF. The CDR3 DNA follows: TGTGCCAGCAGTATCCACAGGGGACCCACGGCCGCTTTCTTT.

The chain couples TRBV28 to TRBJ1-5; TRBD1 agrees at 9 bases. The CDR3 is 16 amino acids. Germline CDR1 reads MDHEN; CDR2 reads SYDVKM. V lost 5 bases to trimming and J lost 6 bases; unmatched junction nucleotides: 11. The CDR3, as DNA: TGTGCCAGCAGTCCCCTGGGACAGGGAGAAACTCAGCCCCAGCATTTT. It translates to CASSPLGQGETQPQHF.

This clone was seen only a few times. The chain has TRBV5-4 and TRBJ2-1; 14 bases are shared with TRBD2. The germline CDR1 and CDR2 sequences are SGHNT and YYREEE (reference sequence). The J segment lost 7 bases and the V segment lost 2 bases, leaving 8 bases of the junction unmatched. The length of the CDR3 is 17 residues. CDR3 region: CASSFGTSGSSGNEQFF. CDR3 DNA: TGTGCCAGCAGCTTTGGGACTAGCGGGAGCTCGGGTAATGAGCAGTTCTTC.

V is TRBV25-1 and J is TRBJ2-7, with D possibly being TRBD1 (6 bases). Trimming left V 3 bases short and J 4 bases short, with 16 bases between. This CDR3 is built from 15 residues. Germline assignment: CDR1 MGHDK and CDR2 SYGVNS. The CDR3 sequence: CASSDSRDKAYEQYF. As DNA, the CDR3 is TGTGCCAGCAGTGACTCCCGGGACAAAGCATACGAGCAGTACTTC.